The 30 T cell receptor beta chains listed next were all sequenced from one sample in a study of cytomegalovirus exposure and HLA in healthy donors. PCR involved 60 Vbeta and 13 Jbeta primers. Repertoires were generated with immunoSEQ multiplex PCR, while TCRdb's copy carries only in-frame clones and drops some. The sample lists 170,000 or so clones, roughly 78% seen once, with 0.6% to 0.7% in the top ten. The sample taken for sequencing was PBMCs. These TCRs come from a boy aged 5-17 years in good health and CMV-seronegative.

This chain links TRBV5-1 with TRBJ2-1, with D possibly TRBD1 on 5 matching bases. V was shortened by 1 base and J by 5 bases, with 16 bases between the two germline ends. The CDR3 is 16 amino acids. The germline V gene encodes CDR1 SGHRS and CDR2 YFSETQ. CDR3 nucleotide sequence: TGCGCCAGCAGCTTGTTCGTGGGGCTCCCGGACAATGAGCAGTTCTTC. Translation gives CASSLFVGLPDNEQFF.

The V gene is TRBV5-3, the J gene TRBJ1-2, with D hard to call. TRBV5-3 is sorted into the ORF group, with uncertain function. Trimming took 0 bases from V and 7 from J, leaving 10 bases between them. The CDR3 runs 13 residues. The CDR3 region is CARSLVAASGYTF. The CDR3 bases are TGTGCCAGAAGCTTGGTTGCGGCAAGTGGCTACACCTTC.

The chain links TRBV6-4 to TRBJ2-1, with 7 bases aligning to TRBD2. V was clipped by 3 bases and J by 0 bases; unmatched bases: 2. This CDR3 is built from 15 residues. The V gene's germline CDR1 is MRHNA and CDR2 SNTAGT. CDR3 DNA: TGTGCCAGCAGTGAACTAGCGAGCTCCTACAATGAGCAGTTCTTC. Protein sequence: CASSELASSYNEQFF.

This clone was observed a handful of times. The chain has TRBV15 and TRBJ2-6; 7 bases are a match to TRBD2. Unmatched junction bases numbered 4, after V lost 5 bases and J lost 0 bases. The CDR3 is 16 residues long. Germline CDR1 and CDR2: LNHNV and YYDKDF (reference sequence). The CDR3 nucleotides are TGTGCCACCAGCGAGAGGGAGGGCTCTGGGGCCAACGTCCTGACTTTC. Translating it yields CATSEREGSGANVLTF. Combining the CDR3 with reference TRBV15 and TRBJ2-6 gives the whole variable domain DAMVIQNPRYQVTQFGKPVTLSCSQTLNHNVMYWYQQKSSQAPKLLFHYYDKDFNNEADTPDNFQSRRPNTSFCFLDIRSPGLGDTAMYLCATSEREGSGANVLTFGAGSRLTVL.

A single count supports this clone. This chain joins TRBV7-3 and TRBJ1-3, with 10 positions matching TRBD1. The germline V gene has CDR1 SGHTA and CDR2 FQGTGA. This CDR3 has 14 amino acids. The V segment lost 5 bases and the J segment 5 bases; nucleotides outside the gene matches: 3. CDR3 DNA: TGTGCCAGCAGCCAGACAGGGGGCAGAAACACCATATATTTT. It translates to CASSQTGGRNTIYF.

The rearrangement joins TRBV30 to TRBJ2-2; weak D call: TRBD2 (5 bases). The V end lost 3 bases, the J end lost 8 bases, and 13 bases lay between the germline ends. Germline CDR1 GTSNPN, CDR2 SVGIG (reference sequence). CDR3 length: 13 residues. The CDR3 nucleotides read TGTGCCTGGAGCCGGGGAAGAGAGGGGGAGCTGTTTTTT. As protein: CAWSRGREGELFF.

The rearrangement links TRBV7-2 to TRBJ1-2; 8 bases align to TRBD1. The germline CDR1 and CDR2 sequences are SGHTA and FQGNSA. This CDR3 contains 18 residues. J gave up 3 bases and V 5 bases, and 17 bases lay outside the gene matches. In DNA form, the CDR3 reads TGTGCCAGCAGCCCCCAGGCAGGGGGCCTCATCGCTGACTATGGCTACACCTTC. This sequence encodes CASSPQAGGLIADYGYTF.

The count of this clone is one. This sequence joins TRBV28 and TRBJ1-4; D gene unclear. CDR3 size: 14 residues. Trimming took off 5 bases at V and 4 bases at J, with 11 bases between the two ends. CDR1 and CDR2 from the germline V gene are MDHEN and SYDVKM. The CDR3 reads CASSPRGGNEKLFF. The DNA of the CDR3 is TGTGCCAGCAGTCCGCGCGGTGGTAATGAAAAACTGTTTTTT.

V and J are TRBV6-5 and TRBJ1-5; D is perhaps TRBD1 (6 bases). The CDR3 is 15 amino acids. From germline, CDR1 is MNHEY and CDR2 SVGAGI. The V end was cut by 2 bases, the J end by 6 bases, with 14 bases between. CDR3 in DNA: TGTGCCAGCAGTTACCTGAGGGGGAACGGTCAGCCCCAGCATTTT. Its translation is CASSYLRGNGQPQHF.

The chain couples TRBV7-9 to TRBJ2-2, with TRBD2 matching over 10 bases. The CDR3 is made up of 15 amino acids. With V trimmed by 4 bases and J by 7 bases, 6 bases remained unmatched. From germline, CDR1 is SEHNR and CDR2 FQNEAQ (reference sequence). The CDR3 protein is CASSSASGSGGELFF. The CDR3 nucleotides are TGTGCCAGCAGCTCCGCTAGCGGGAGTGGCGGGGAGCTGTTTTTT.

The chain uses TRBV6-5 and TRBJ1-2, with TRBD1 matching over 7 bases. There are 14 residues in the CDR3. The germline CDR1 and CDR2 sequences are MNHEY and SVGAGI. The junction had 11 bases not matched to a gene; V was cut back by 5 bases and J by 8 bases. The CDR3 DNA is TGTGCCAGCAGTACCCTTGGGACAGTCGTAGGCTACACCTTC. It translates to CASSTLGTVVGYTF.

The chain carries TRBV23-1 and TRBJ1-5; D is uncertain. TRBV23-1 is classed as an ORF, of uncertain function. V was cut by 6 bases and J by 4 bases, with 4 bases left in between. The CDR3 consists of 11 residues. CDR3 nucleotide sequence: TGCGCCAGCAGCGGGAATCAGCCCCAGCATTTT. Its translation: CASSGNQPQHF.

The chain uses TRBV4-3 and TRBJ1-5; the D gene is possibly TRBD1 (5 bases). Between the trimmed V and J ends, which lost 1 base and 7 bases, there was a span of 8 bases. Germline lookup yields CDR1 LGHNA and CDR2 YSLEER. There are 13 residues in the CDR3. Here the CDR3 DNA reads TGCGCCAGCAGCCAAGTTAGGGGCCAGCCCCAGCATTTT. It specifies CASSQVRGQPQHF.

The chain employs TRBV19 and TRBJ2-2; D is ambiguous. The CDR3 consists of 16 residues. V was cut by 8 bases and J by 1 base, with 17 bases left in between. CDR1 LNHDA and CDR2 SQIVND come from the germline V gene (reference sequence). For the CDR3, the DNA is TGTGCCAGTTGTCGGGTAAAGACGGGGAACACCGGGGAGCTGTTTTTT. Translated: CASCRVKTGNTGELFF. Using reference TRBV19 and TRBJ2-2 for the parts outside the CDR3, the full variable domain is DGGITQSPKYLFRKEGQNVTLSCEQNLNHDAMYWYRQDPGQGLRLIYYSQIVNDFQKGDIAEGYSVSREKKESFPLTVTSAQKNPTAFYLCASCRVKTGNTGELFFGEGSRLTVL.

The genes are TRBV19 and TRBJ1-3; D is uncertain. CDR1 LNHDA and CDR2 SQIVND come from the germline V gene (reference sequence). The V and J ends lost 5 bases and 3 bases respectively, with 29 bases between them. This CDR3 has 20 residues. The CDR3 DNA reads as TGTGCCAGTAGTCCTATTACCCACTACACGGTTGAGGGCGTTGGAAACACCATATATTTT. Amino acid sequence: CASSPITHYTVEGVGNTIYF.

J is TRBJ2-7 and V is TRBV11-3; TRBD1 is a possible D gene (5 bases). V was clipped by 0 bases and J by 0 bases, with 12 bases between them. CDR1 is SGHNT and CDR2 is YENEEA in the germline V gene. The CDR3 consists of 16 residues. The CDR3 nucleotides are TGTGCCAGCAGCTTAGATCCCCAGACAGCCTCCTACGAGCAGTACTTC. Translated: CASSLDPQTASYEQYF.

The V call is TRBV5-6, the J call TRBJ1-1, with D hard to call. The CDR3 contains 14 residues. The germline V gene encodes CDR1 SGHDT and CDR2 YYEEEE. The ends were cut back, 0 bases at V and 5 bases at J, with 11 bases in the middle. In nucleotides, the CDR3 is TGTGCCAGCAGCTTGGCCCTAGTCCGGACTGAAGCTTTCTTT. Its translation is CASSLALVRTEAFF.

The chain joins TRBV19 to TRBJ1-2; D call uncertain. The CDR3 has 13 amino acids. Trimming removed 1 base at V and 8 bases at J, with 11 bases between. Germline lookup yields CDR1 LNHDA and CDR2 SQIVND (reference sequence). CDR3 amino acids: CASSIAPLRGYTF. Here the CDR3 DNA reads TGTGCCAGTAGTATAGCCCCCCTGAGGGGCTACACCTTC.

The chain uses TRBV4-3 and TRBJ2-3; TRBD2 matches 8 bases. Germline values: CDR1 LGHNA, CDR2 YSLEER. After removal of 0 bases from V and 6 bases from J, the junction contained 5 bases not matched to a gene. CDR3 size: 15 residues. This chain's CDR3 is CASSQDRGGGDTQYF. The CDR3 DNA follows: TGCGCCAGCAGCCAAGATCGCGGCGGGGGGGATACGCAGTATTTT.

CDR3 residues: CASSGEYSNTEAFF. CDR3 nucleotide sequence: TGTGCCAGCAGTGGTGAGTACTCGAACACTGAAGCTTTCTTT. The gene calls are TRBV6-1 and TRBJ1-1; D gene ambiguous. Trimming removed 4 bases from V and 1 base from J, with 10 bases in between. Per the germline V gene, CDR1 is MNHNS and CDR2 is SASEGT. This CDR3 is 14 amino acids long.

The J gene is TRBJ1-1, the V gene TRBV27; 7 bases are shared with TRBD1. V lost 2 bases, J lost 7 bases, and 4 bases stayed unmatched. The CDR3 totals 13 residues. The germline CDR1 and CDR2 sequences are MNHEY and SMNVEV (reference sequence). CDR3 residues: CASSLGQEDEAFF. The CDR3 coding sequence is TGTGCCAGCAGTTTAGGACAGGAGGATGAAGCTTTCTTT.

Only a few counts were recorded for this clone. The chain joins TRBV10-1 to TRBJ2-5, with 9 nucleotides matching TRBD1. The CDR3 has 17 amino acids. With V trimmed by 4 bases and J by 5 bases, 14 bases remained unmatched. From germline, CDR1 is WNHNN and CDR2 SYGVQD (reference sequence). This chain's CDR3 is CASSVIRTGEVFETQYF. The CDR3 coding sequence is TGCGCCAGCAGTGTGATAAGGACAGGGGAGGTTTTTGAGACCCAGTACTTC.

This clone occurred a few times. This chain uses TRBV18 with TRBJ1-5; a weak D match, TRBD1 (5 bases). The V gene's germline CDR1 is KGHSH and CDR2 LQKENI. Trimming pared 5 bases from V and 4 bases from J, leaving 12 bases between. CDR3 size: 14 residues. The CDR3 sequence is CASSGGLWNQPQHF. CDR3 bases: TGTGCCAGCTCAGGGGGACTCTGGAATCAGCCCCAGCATTTT.

The chain is built from TRBV5-8 and TRBJ2-7, with 7 bases lining up with TRBD2. V trimming: 4 bases; J trimming: 6 bases; junction bases outside the gene matches: 10. This CDR3 spans 14 amino acids. CDR1 and CDR2 (germline): SGHTS, YDEGEE. As DNA, the CDR3 is TGTGCCAGCAGCGGGGGGGATCAGGGTAGCGAGCAGTACTTC. Translating gives CASSGGDQGSEQYF.

This chain links TRBV9 with TRBJ2-3; maybe TRBD2 (6 bases). The CDR3 is made up of 16 amino acids. Trimming stripped 4 bases from V and 0 bases from J, with 15 bases between. CDR1 is SGDLS and CDR2 is YYNGEE in the germline V gene. As DNA, the CDR3 is TGTGCCAGCAGCTACCACCCGGGACTGAGCACAGATACGCAGTATTTT. This codes for CASSYHPGLSTDTQYF.

There are a few counts of this clone. This chain uses TRBV6-1 with TRBJ2-1; D is unclear. V lost 11 bases to trimming and J lost 0 bases, with 14 bases between them. This CDR3 contains 14 residues. CDR1 MNHNS and CDR2 SASEGT come from the germline V gene. The CDR3 sequence: CAGGTLSSYNEQFF. The CDR3, as DNA: TGTGCCGGCGGCACCCTGAGCTCCTACAATGAGCAGTTCTTC.

The CDR3 sequence: CASSQPAGERGNIQYF. The DNA of the CDR3 is TGCGCCAGCAGCCAACCCGCAGGGGAGAGAGGAAACATTCAGTACTTC. The rearrangement links TRBV4-1 to TRBJ2-4; D may be TRBD1 (6 bases). This CDR3 has 16 amino acids. Germline loops: CDR1 MGHRA, CDR2 YSYEKL. V dropped 2 bases and J dropped 6 bases, with 17 bases sitting between them.

This chain links TRBV19 with TRBJ2-1; 7 positions agree with TRBD1. In germline, CDR1 is LNHDA, CDR2 SQIVND (reference sequence). The CDR3 runs 13 residues. V trimming: 4 bases; J trimming: 9 bases; junction bases outside the gene matches: 6. CDR3 nucleotides: TGTGCCAGTAGTACGACAGGGCAGGGTGAGCAGTTCTTC. Amino acids: CASSTTGQGEQFF.

The chain uses TRBV27 and TRBJ2-1; TRBD1 matches at 7 bases. With V trimmed by 4 bases and J by 7 bases, 10 bases remained unmatched. Per germline, CDR1 MNHEY and CDR2 SMNVEV (reference sequence). The CDR3 contains 15 residues. CDR3 nucleotide sequence: TGTGCCAGCAGTTGGGCAGGGCCCAGGGGGAATGAGCAGTTCTTC. Translating gives CASSWAGPRGNEQFF.

This clone appeared a single time. Here the CDR3 reads CASMGPAAALGIRKGYGYTF. The CDR3 nucleotides read TGTGCCAGCATGGGGCCCGCGGCGGCATTGGGGATCCGGAAGGGCTATGGCTACACCTTC. This chain connects TRBV5-5 to TRBJ1-2; TRBD1 might be the D (5 bases). CDR1 and CDR2 (germline): SGHKS, YYEKEE (reference sequence). The CDR3 consists of 20 residues. V lost 6 bases, J lost 4 bases, and 34 bases lay in between.